Presented here are 20 T cell receptor beta chains from one specimen sequenced in a study of blood T cell repertoires in COVID-19. The protocol was immunoSEQ multiplex PCR, while the TCRdb copy is restricted to in-frame clones and leaves out a portion. The table records about 500,000 clones, approximately 86% of them present only once. Material for sequencing was PBMCs or T cells enriched from blood (not recorded which). The receptors stem from a woman aged 18-29 years who had recovered from COVID-19.

This clone has a single count. The chain is built from TRBV30 and TRBJ1-2; a weak D match, TRBD1 (5 bases). The CDR3 spans 15 residues. V shed 7 bases and J shed 1 base, with 19 bases lying between them. Looked up from germline, CDR1 is GTSNPN and CDR2 is SVGIG (reference sequence). CDR3 in amino acids: CASGQGPLYNYGYTF. CDR3 nucleotides: TGTGCCTCCGGACAAGGGCCACTATATAACTATGGCTACACCTTC.

CDR3 region: CASSLAAQETQYF. The CDR3, as DNA: TGTGCCAGCAGCTTAGCAGCGCAAGAGACCCAGTACTTC. The V gene is TRBV7-3, the J gene TRBJ2-5; D is ambiguous. Germline CDR1 reads SGHTA; CDR2 reads FQGTGA. The CDR3 runs to 13 residues. V was clipped by 2 bases and J by 2 bases, with 6 bases between them.

CDR3 in DNA: TGTGCCAGTATGAACAGGGGGCAGGACACTGAAGCTTTCTTT. Residues: CASMNRGQDTEAFF. The chain employs TRBV19 and TRBJ1-1, with 9 bases aligning to TRBD1. The junction had 6 bases not matched to a gene; V was cut back by 7 bases and J by 3 bases. The CDR3 is 14 amino acids. Per germline, CDR1 LNHDA and CDR2 SQIVND (reference sequence).

The CDR3 nucleotides read TGCGCCAGCAGCCCCCCCGGCGGGACGGCCTATGGCTACACCTTC. This translates into CASSPPGGTAYGYTF. The chain links TRBV5-1 to TRBJ1-2; perhaps TRBD1 as D (5 bases). CDR1 and CDR2 from the germline V gene are SGHRS and YFSETQ. The CDR3 runs 15 residues. V lost 4 bases, J lost 4 bases, and 17 bases lay in between.

V and J are TRBV21-1 and TRBJ2-5; TRBD2, the table's D call, lacks a check against the DNA. TRBV21-1 is a pseudogene segment. The CDR3 has 15 amino acids. Here the CDR3 DNA reads TGTGCCAGCAGCTCACGCCTAGCGGGAGAAGAGACCCAGTACTTC. Translation: CASSSRLAGEETQYF.

The genes are TRBV2 and TRBJ1-3, with D maybe TRBD1 (6 bases). The CDR3 is 15 amino acids. From germline, CDR1 is SNHLY and CDR2 FYNNEI. The V end lost 5 bases, the J end lost 0 bases, and 11 bases lay between the germline ends. The CDR3 sequence: CASSPDRASGNTIYF. CDR3 sequence (DNA): TGTGCCAGCAGTCCGGACAGAGCCTCTGGAAACACCATATATTTT.

The chain joins TRBV20-1 to TRBJ2-5, with 8 nucleotides matching TRBD1. The CDR3 runs 14 residues. Germline lookup yields CDR1 DFQATT and CDR2 SNEGSKA (reference sequence). V dropped 3 bases and J dropped 1; count of bases not matched to a gene: 4. The chain's CDR3 is CSASSGGTQETQYF. CDR3 in DNA: TGCAGTGCTAGTTCAGGGGGCACCCAAGAGACCCAGTACTTC.

This clone was detected once. This chain joins TRBV18 and TRBJ1-1, with 8 bases fitting TRBD1. The germline CDR1 and CDR2 sequences are KGHSH and LQKENI. The CDR3 covers 17 residues. The V segment lost 2 bases and the J segment 4 bases; nucleotides outside the gene matches: 12. The CDR3 bases are TGTGCCAGCTCACCATTGGGAACAGGGGGGCTTGGCACTGAAGCTTTCTTT. This gives the protein CASSPLGTGGLGTEAFF.

The chain couples TRBV6-5 to TRBJ1-2; D is possibly TRBD1 (5 bases). The CDR3 consists of 13 residues. The V and J ends lost 6 bases and 5 bases respectively, with 13 bases between them. CDR1 and CDR2 from the germline V gene are MNHEY and SVGAGI. As DNA, the CDR3 is TGTGCCAGCAGCAAGGGGTCGGATTATGGCTACACCTTC. It specifies CASSKGSDYGYTF.

The chain couples TRBV6-5 to TRBJ2-2; unclear D gene. Germline assignment: CDR1 MNHEY and CDR2 SVGAGI. CDR3 size: 14 residues. Trimming shortened V by 8 bases and J by 1 base, and 11 bases separated the two germline ends. The CDR3 DNA is TGTGCCAGCGAACGAACAAGGAACACCGGGGAGCTGTTTTTT. It codes for CASERTRNTGELFF.

This rearrangement joins TRBV4-1 to TRBJ2-1, with 13 bases fitting TRBD2. The trim removed 0 bases at V and 14 bases at J, leaving 7 bases unmatched. This CDR3 has 15 residues. Germline V gene sequence: CDR1 MGHRA, CDR2 YSYEKL. This CDR3 is CASSQEMGLAGMEFF. CDR3 DNA: TGCGCCAGCAGCCAAGAGATGGGACTAGCGGGGATGGAGTTCTTC.

V usage is TRBV30 and J usage is TRBJ1-2, with 8 bases aligning to TRBD1. The V and J ends lost 3 bases and 4 bases, in that order; junction bases with no gene match: 4. Per germline, CDR1 GTSNPN and CDR2 SVGIG (reference sequence). The CDR3 covers 13 residues. In nucleotides, the CDR3 is TGTGCCTGGAGATTTACAGGGGGCTATGGCTACACCTTC. Translating it yields CAWRFTGGYGYTF.

The V gene is TRBV29-1, the J gene TRBJ1-2; a possible D gene is TRBD1 (6 bases). Trimming took off 6 bases at V and 9 bases at J, with 20 bases between the two ends. The CDR3 contains 13 residues. The germline V gene encodes CDR1 SQVTM and CDR2 ANQGSEA. This CDR3 reads CSVQGPAGQRYTF. The CDR3 DNA sequence: TGCAGCGTCCAAGGGCCGGCCGGACAGCGCTACACCTTC. The full variable domain, completed using reference TRBV29-1 and TRBJ1-2, is SAVISQKPSRDICQRGTSLTIQCQVDSQVTMMFWYRQQPGQSLTLIATANQGSEATYESGFVIDKFPISRPNLTFSTLTVSNMSPEDSSIYLCSVQGPAGQRYTFGSGTRLTVV.

The J gene is TRBJ2-7, the V gene TRBV5-1; 7 bases agree with TRBD1. J gave up 4 bases and V 0 bases, and 10 bases lay outside the gene matches. The CDR3 totals 16 residues. Germline V CDR1 and CDR2: SGHRS, YFSETQ. The CDR3 reads CASSLVIGRGTYEQYF. The CDR3 DNA is TGCGCCAGCAGCTTGGTTATTGGCAGGGGGACGTACGAGCAGTACTTC.

The CDR3 region has the DNA TGCGCCAGCAGCCCGAGACAGGACGGCTACGAGCAGTACTTC. Amino acid sequence: CASSPRQDGYEQYF. The chain joins TRBV5-1 to TRBJ2-7; maybe TRBD1 (6 bases). This CDR3 has 14 residues. The germline V gene encodes CDR1 SGHRS and CDR2 YFSETQ. V was trimmed by 4 bases and J by 3 bases, leaving 14 bases between them.

This clone was seen just once. The chain employs TRBV23-1 and TRBJ2-5, with D possibly matching TRBD1 (7 bases). TRBV23-1 is given ORF status, its function remaining uncertain. The germline V and J ends were trimmed by 6 bases and 6 bases, with 29 bases remaining between them. This CDR3 has 18 amino acids. The DNA for the CDR3 is TGCGCCAGCAGCACTCCTAAGCCCAGGGGGGTGCCGGAAAAGACCCAGTACTTC. Residues: CASSTPKPRGVPEKTQYF.

The rearrangement uses TRBV6-1 and TRBJ2-5, with D uncertain. CDR1 and CDR2 from the germline V gene are MNHNS and SASEGT. V lost 2 bases to trimming and J lost 2 bases, with 9 bases between them. This CDR3 region has 14 residues. CDR3 bases: TGTGCCAGCAGTGAATCCACGGTACAAGAGACCCAGTACTTC. This translates into CASSESTVQETQYF.

The V and J genes are TRBV5-6 and TRBJ2-7; TRBD1 aligns across 9 bases. V shed 4 bases and J 7 bases; nucleotides not matched to a gene: 12. The CDR3 extends over 15 amino acids. The germline gives CDR1 SGHDT, CDR2 YYEEEE. CDR3 residues: CASSQRTGVRGEQYF. CDR3 coding DNA: TGTGCCAGCAGCCAACGGACAGGGGTAAGAGGAGAGCAGTACTTC.

This clone has a single count. J is TRBJ2-7 and V is TRBV6-4; D perhaps matches TRBD1 (6 bases). This CDR3 spans 20 amino acids. Trimming cost V 5 bases and J 0 bases, with 29 bases left between them. The germline V gene has CDR1 MRHNA and CDR2 SNTAGT. The CDR3 coding sequence is TGTGCCAGCAGTCGGAGGAAGGGGGATAGCCTCATCCCAAGCTCCTACGAGCAGTACTTC. This codes for CASSRRKGDSLIPSSYEQYF.

This clone occurred once. The chain combines TRBV2 with TRBJ2-1, with 8 bases lining up with TRBD1. The ends lost 6 bases at V and 7 bases at J; junction bases unmatched: 5. Germline CDR1 and CDR2: SNHLY and FYNNEI. This CDR3 spans 13 amino acids. The CDR3 DNA follows: TGTGCCAGCAGGACGGACAGGGAGAATGAGCAGTTCTTC. This encodes CASRTDRENEQFF.